These T cell receptor beta chains were read from a single sample in a study of cytomegalovirus exposure and HLA in healthy donors. Assay used: immunoSEQ multiplex PCR; TCRdb lists only in-frame clones, some missing. This sample yields over 150,000 clones, of which roughly 87% are seen a single time; approximately 0.23% belongs to the top ten. Sequenced sample: PBMCs. The receptor source for this set is a girl younger than two in good health and CMV-seronegative. CDR3s leave out the opening cysteine and the closing phenylalanine or tryptophan. For some rows the clone size is stated as once, few or many, or as a class when expanded; others skip it.

V	size	length	J	CDR3
TRBV11-2	NA	14	TRBJ2-7	ASSLAPEGRAYEQY
TRBV5-1	NA	11	TRBJ1-4	ASSLGQNEKLF
TRBV5-1	NA	13	TRBJ2-7	ASSLVRQGGYEQY
TRBV7-2	once	12	TRBJ2-1	ASSFTSSRNEQF
TRBV27	NA	12	TRBJ2-1	ASRGADTYNEQF
TRBV19	NA	14	TRBJ1-5	ASSREQGFLSQPQH
TRBV6-6	NA	13	TRBJ2-7	ASSYYGTDAYEQY
TRBV27	once	13	TRBJ2-7	ASSLGPGGSYEQY
TRBV2	NA	11	TRBJ1-2	ASRGKRTGSLT
TRBV5-4	NA	11	TRBJ2-1	ASSTGLANEQF
TRBV9	NA	13	TRBJ2-5	ASSVDRTSIETQY
TRBV30	NA	13	TRBJ2-3	AWSGLAGGTDTQY
TRBV2	NA	11	TRBJ2-3	ASNGGRGDTQY
TRBV5-1	NA	16	TRBJ2-6	ASSLGPGFRSGANVLT
TRBV4-3	NA	13	TRBJ2-7	ASSQSSGTRSEQY
TRBV15	NA	10	TRBJ2-1	ATSTSYNEQF
TRBV19	NA	12	TRBJ2-7	ASSTTGKSYEQY
TRBV6-5	NA	13	TRBJ1-2	ASSSPRDRGYGYT
TRBV7-6	NA	16	TRBJ2-1	ASSVGWGTTGWMNEQF
TRBV30	few	12	TRBJ2-5	AWSQGLGQETQY
TRBV5-8	NA	12	TRBJ2-7	ASSFRGQIYEQY
TRBV6-1	NA	10	TRBJ1-2	ASVTGRDGYT
TRBV29-1	NA	13	TRBJ2-3	SVVPSGGATDTQY
TRBV2	NA	12	TRBJ1-2	ASSSNLRWYGYT
TRBV30	NA	13	TRBJ2-3	AWSVTLAGTDTQY
TRBV19	once	14	TRBJ2-7	ASSLTSGGSFYEQY
TRBV21-1	NA	16	TRBJ2-2	ASSKEEGMGSPTGELF
TRBV9	once	12	TRBJ2-7	ASSPWTSHYEQY
TRBV5-5	once	11	TRBJ1-1	ASSLADSTEAF
TRBV13	NA	11	TRBJ2-7	ASSLRGIDEQY
TRBV10-3	NA	15	TRBJ1-1	AINPTGTGVSNTEAF
TRBV5-1	NA	13	TRBJ1-5	ASSWTGGVNQPQH
TRBV7-6	NA	15	TRBJ2-5	ASSLDRGSGRKETQY
TRBV7-2	NA	10	TRBJ2-7	ASSMTVYEQY
TRBV4-1	NA	14	TRBJ2-1	ASSGQDSYIHNEQF
TRBV29-1	NA	11	TRBJ2-7	SVEAERSYEQY
TRBV14	NA	14	TRBJ2-1	ASSQDLSGRANEQF
TRBV7-3	NA	17	TRBJ2-3	ASSLQRGPNSGSTDTQY
TRBV9	NA	16	TRBJ1-2	ASSVASTGGHKSSGYT
TRBV7-6	NA	14	TRBJ2-2	ASSPGLLTNTGELF
TRBV30	NA	12	TRBJ2-5	AWSVGRVVETQY
TRBV7-2	NA	11	TRBJ1-1	ASSFSGNTEAF
TRBV7-6	NA	12	TRBJ1-3	ASSLGTAGNTIY
TRBV4-2	NA	12	TRBJ2-1	ASSQEDRVDEQF
TRBV7-9	once	13	TRBJ2-5	ASGPRGGIEETQY
TRBV15	NA	14	TRBJ2-1	ATSRSGTGKLVKQF
TRBV4-1	NA	12	TRBJ1-2	ASSQQTDNYGYT
TRBV4-1	NA	13	TRBJ1-1	ASSLEVRENTEAF